Listed here is a single TCR beta chain. This clone has more than one count but fewer than ten. Its antigen target is currently unknown. Base qualities are not at hand, and no much larger clone is one base apart. These data are taken from a study of beta chain features in type 1 diabetes (dated by TCRdb to 2016 to 2019). Background for the entire study: Mean age, gender distribution, total cell number and subset yield did not differ between patients and healthy donors. A total of about 100 million sorted cells were examined across all samples, and RNA yield correlated strongly with the number of cells per subset. The study compared TCRB repertoires of sorted circulating CD4+ T cell subsets between recently diagnosed type 1 diabetes patients and matched healthy donors. Regulatory and stem cell-like memory subsets were obtained from only 8 patients and roughly 8 healthy donors, while naive and central memory subsets were obtained from all 28 donors.

The junction carries 4 bases between V and J, which are trimmed by 4 bases and 0 bases respectively. Taken from the germline V gene, the CDR1 and CDR2 loops are SNHLY and FYNNEI. Counted from cysteine to phenylalanine, this CDR3 has 13 amino acids. Left in the record is the CDR3 DNA by itself, 39 bases read in frame from the first base. Points the paper makes about the study in general: PCR may preferentially amplify shorter templates, but because patient and control samples were amplified and corrected together, any resulting skew would affect both groups equally. Only small numbers of individuals were included in the HLA sub-analyses, which left unresolved whether HLA type had any influence on TCRB rearrangement. Naive, central memory and regulatory TCRB repertoires appeared to be more alike among patients than among healthy donors. Type 1 diabetes patients showed a moderate but significant shortening of TCRB CDR3 length in all four CD4+ subsets. At VDJ recombination sites, type 1 diabetes patients had fewer insertions and more deleted nucleotides, which implies abnormalities in thymic rearrangement. Because cDNA was sequenced instead of genomic DNA, activated cells with high expression could be over-represented, although the groups did not differ in activation or CD3 levels.

The entire amount of isolated RNA was reverse transcribed using the High Capacity cDNA Reverse Transcription Kit, so the sequenced TCRB transcripts were expressed ones. Deep immunoSEQ sequencing was performed on naive, central memory and regulatory T cell samples, with an average of around 3.5 million total reads per sample. Sorted cells were lysed in RLT buffer, and RNA was extracted using DNase-treated RNeasy Micro or Mini kits according to cell number. To prevent cross-contamination, each cell subset was processed individually, whereas patient and healthy donor samples were processed jointly. The immunoSEQ multiplex PCR was used to amplify TCRB sequences from cDNA, yielding 87-bp fragments that span the CDR3 region. Sequencing of the amplicons was performed on the Illumina HiSeq platform. As for the original processing: PCR bias was computationally corrected using synthetic template baselines, reads within Hamming distance 2 were collapsed, and singletons that could not be merged were discarded. Reads were aligned against IMGT to assign V, D and J genes, CDR3 length and insertions or deletions at six rearrangement sites. Within each subset, clonotype counts were normalized to the number of sorted cells before true diversity and Gini coefficients were calculated with the tcR R package. Repertoire sharing was quantified using the overlap coefficient calculated on TCRB nucleotide sequences. As a proxy for the pre-selection repertoire, out-of-frame TCRB sequences from naive cells were analyzed. Drawn from immuneACCESS, this table holds only the in-frame rearrangements with V and J called that TCRdb kept. Clones are partly lost; checked studies trace under half to an unresolved V gene and leave the rest unexplained. V and J calls and clone size are copied from that table; D and trimming were computed from the DNA. Within this sample are hundreds of thousands of clones, with about a sixth of them counted one time only. Approximately 0.087% of the sample is held by the ten biggest clonotypes.

From each donor, a single peripheral blood sample of approximately 0.11 L on average was drawn into heparinised tubes. A BD FACSAria II was used to sort naive, central memory, regulatory and stem cell-like memory CD4+ T cells with a panel that included CD45RO, CCR7, CD25, CD127, CD95 and CD27. All sorted populations exceeded 95% purity. PBMCs were isolated right away by Lymphoprep density gradient centrifugation and were stained directly, without culture. So that batch effects would be minimized, each experiment stained and sorted samples in pairs, pairing one healthy donor with one patient. The chain couples TRBV2 to TRBJ1-5, with no confidently assigned D gene. The source is a man aged 18 to 30 in good health. What was sequenced was naive CD4+ T cells from blood. What this sample's cell subset or site label stands for: true naive CD4+ T cells. The nucleotide sequence reads as follows: TGTGCCAGCAGTGTTATTAGCAATCAGCCCCAGCATTTT. The translation is CASSVISNQPQHF. Beyond the CDR3, the reference TRBV2 and TRBJ1-5 genes provide the residues; the full variable domain reads: EPEVTQTPSHQVTQMGQEVILRCVPISNHLYFYWYRQILGQKVEFLVSFYNNEISEKSEIFDDQFSVERPDGSNFTLKIRSTKLEDSAMYFCASSVISNQPQHFGDGTRLSIL.